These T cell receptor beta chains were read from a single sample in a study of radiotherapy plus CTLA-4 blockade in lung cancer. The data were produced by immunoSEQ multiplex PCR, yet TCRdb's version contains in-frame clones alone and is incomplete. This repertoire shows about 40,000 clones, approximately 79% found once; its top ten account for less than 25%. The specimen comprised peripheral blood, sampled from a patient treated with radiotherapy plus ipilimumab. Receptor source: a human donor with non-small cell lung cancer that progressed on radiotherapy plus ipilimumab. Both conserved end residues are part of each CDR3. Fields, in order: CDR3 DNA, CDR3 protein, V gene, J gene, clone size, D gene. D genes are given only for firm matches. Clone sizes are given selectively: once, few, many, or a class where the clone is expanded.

cdr3_nt: TGCGCCAGCAGCAGGGGGACAGGGGGCGCAGATACGCAGTATTTT
cdr3_aa: CASSRGTGGADTQYF
v_call: TRBV5-1
j_call: TRBJ2-3
clone_size: -
d_call: TRBD1

cdr3_nt: TGTGCCAGCAGCGCCGGGTTAGGGGGTGGCTACACCTTC
cdr3_aa: CASSAGLGGGYTF
v_call: TRBV9
j_call: TRBJ1-2
clone_size: -
d_call: -

cdr3_nt: TGCGCCAGCAGCTTGGGGACAGGGGGTAATGAAAAACTGTTTTTT
cdr3_aa: CASSLGTGGNEKLFF
v_call: TRBV5-1
j_call: TRBJ1-4
clone_size: -
d_call: TRBD1

cdr3_nt: TGTGCCAGCAGGAGAGGGGGGGAAGACTATGGCTACACCTTC
cdr3_aa: CASRRGGEDYGYTF
v_call: TRBV6-1
j_call: TRBJ1-2
clone_size: -
d_call: -

cdr3_nt: TGCGCCAGCAGCTCGACAGGGGGCGGTACTGAAGCTTTCTTT
cdr3_aa: CASSSTGGGTEAFF
v_call: TRBV5-1
j_call: TRBJ1-1
clone_size: -
d_call: TRBD1

cdr3_nt: TGTGCCAGCAGCTTGGCAGGGGCAGACTATGGCTACACCTTC
cdr3_aa: CASSLAGADYGYTF
v_call: TRBV5-4
j_call: TRBJ1-2
clone_size: -
d_call: -

cdr3_nt: TGTGCCATCAGTGACCATGCTCGGGGACAGGCGGGTGAAAAACTGTTTTTT
cdr3_aa: CAISDHARGQAGEKLFF
v_call: TRBV10-3
j_call: TRBJ1-4
clone_size: -
d_call: TRBD1

cdr3_nt: TGTGCCAGCAGGCCGACTGGGACAGCCCAAATCTATGGCTACACCTTC
cdr3_aa: CASRPTGTAQIYGYTF
v_call: TRBV7-9
j_call: TRBJ1-2
clone_size: -
d_call: TRBD1

cdr3_nt: TGTGCCAGCAGCCCCTCACAGTATCAGCCCCAGCATTTT
cdr3_aa: CASSPSQYQPQHF
v_call: TRBV7-2
j_call: TRBJ1-5
clone_size: -
d_call: -

cdr3_nt: TGTGCCAGCAGCTTGAGGGACTCGGAGGAAGGGTTCTATAATTCACCCCTCCACTTT
cdr3_aa: CASSLRDSEEGFYNSPLHF
v_call: TRBV5-6
j_call: TRBJ1-6
clone_size: once
d_call: -

cdr3_nt: TGTGCCAGCAGCCAAGGGTTCTTGGCAGGGATGGGAGATACGCAGTATTTT
cdr3_aa: CASSQGFLAGMGDTQYF
v_call: TRBV4-2
j_call: TRBJ2-3
clone_size: few
d_call: -

cdr3_nt: TGTGCCAGCAGTTACTCAACGGGAGGCTACACCTTC
cdr3_aa: CASSYSTGGYTF
v_call: TRBV6-6
j_call: TRBJ1-2
clone_size: -
d_call: -

cdr3_nt: TGTGCCAGCAGCTCTCTCGGACAGGGAGGGGAGACCCAGTACTTC
cdr3_aa: CASSSLGQGGETQYF
v_call: TRBV11-2
j_call: TRBJ2-5
clone_size: -
d_call: -

cdr3_nt: TGCAGCGGAGAGTCCTATTACACTGAAGCTTTCTTT
cdr3_aa: CSGESYYTEAFF
v_call: TRBV29-1
j_call: TRBJ1-1
clone_size: -
d_call: -

cdr3_nt: TGTGCCAGCAGTTACGGCAGAGGTACTGAAGCTTTCTTT
cdr3_aa: CASSYGRGTEAFF
v_call: TRBV6-5
j_call: TRBJ1-1
clone_size: -
d_call: -

cdr3_nt: TGTGCCAGCAGAGCCGGTAGTTCCGGCTACACCTTC
cdr3_aa: CASRAGSSGYTF
v_call: TRBV6-5
j_call: TRBJ1-2
clone_size: few
d_call: -

cdr3_nt: TGTGCCAGCAGTGAGTGGCCGGGGGGTGCGGGGACCTACAATGAGCAGTTCTTC
cdr3_aa: CASSEWPGGAGTYNEQFF
v_call: TRBV2
j_call: TRBJ2-1
clone_size: -
d_call: TRBD2

cdr3_nt: TGTGCCAGCATTGGGCGGGGGAACTATGGCTACACCTTC
cdr3_aa: CASIGRGNYGYTF
v_call: TRBV2
j_call: TRBJ1-2
clone_size: -
d_call: -

cdr3_nt: TGTGCCAGTAGTATCCCGGGACAGGGGGCCCTCAATGAGCAGTTCTTC
cdr3_aa: CASSIPGQGALNEQFF
v_call: TRBV19
j_call: TRBJ2-1
clone_size: -
d_call: TRBD1

cdr3_nt: TGCGCCAGCAGCCAAGATTGGAGGGGCGACACTGAAGCTTTCTTT
cdr3_aa: CASSQDWRGDTEAFF
v_call: TRBV4-1
j_call: TRBJ1-1
clone_size: -
d_call: -

cdr3_nt: TGTGCCAGCAGCGCTACAGGGCCTGACACTGAAGCTTTCTTT
cdr3_aa: CASSATGPDTEAFF
v_call: TRBV7-9
j_call: TRBJ1-1
clone_size: few
d_call: -

cdr3_nt: TGTGCCAGCAGTTACGGAGGCACAGATACGCAGTATTTT
cdr3_aa: CASSYGGTDTQYF
v_call: TRBV6-5
j_call: TRBJ2-3
clone_size: -
d_call: -

cdr3_nt: TGTGCCAGCAGCCCCCAGGCGGGGTCGCCTGAAGCTTTCTTT
cdr3_aa: CASSPQAGSPEAFF
v_call: TRBV7-9
j_call: TRBJ1-1
clone_size: -
d_call: -

cdr3_nt: TGTGCCAGCAGTCGACTAGTAGAGACCCAGTACTTC
cdr3_aa: CASSRLVETQYF
v_call: TRBV2
j_call: TRBJ2-5
clone_size: -
d_call: -

cdr3_nt: TGTGCCAACGGGGGGGCTAACTATGGCTACACCTTC
cdr3_aa: CANGGANYGYTF
v_call: TRBV28
j_call: TRBJ1-2
clone_size: few
d_call: -

cdr3_nt: TGTGCCAGCAGCTTTTTGGCGGGGGGGCGTGATGAGCAGTTCTTC
cdr3_aa: CASSFLAGGRDEQFF
v_call: TRBV7-9
j_call: TRBJ2-1
clone_size: -
d_call: TRBD2

cdr3_nt: TGTGCCAGCAGCGCGACAGGGAGCTCCTACAATGAGCAGTTCTTC
cdr3_aa: CASSATGSSYNEQFF
v_call: TRBV7-2
j_call: TRBJ2-1
clone_size: -
d_call: TRBD1

cdr3_nt: TGTGCCAGCAGTGAAGACAGCTTCTCCTACGAGCAGTACTTC
cdr3_aa: CASSEDSFSYEQYF
v_call: TRBV6-1
j_call: TRBJ2-7
clone_size: few
d_call: -

cdr3_nt: TGTGCCAGCAGTGAATTCGGGGGGGCCGCAGATACGCAGTATTTT
cdr3_aa: CASSEFGGAADTQYF
v_call: TRBV25-1
j_call: TRBJ2-3
clone_size: -
d_call: TRBD2

cdr3_nt: TGTGCCATCAGTGATCCTGCAGTCTTCGAGCAGTACTTC
cdr3_aa: CAISDPAVFEQYF
v_call: TRBV10-3
j_call: TRBJ2-7
clone_size: -
d_call: -

cdr3_nt: TGTGCCAGCAGCTCCCTTACGCCCCGGGACGAGCAGTACTTC
cdr3_aa: CASSSLTPRDEQYF
v_call: TRBV27
j_call: TRBJ2-7
clone_size: -
d_call: -

cdr3_nt: TGTGCCAGCAGAGCTGACAGGGTCGGGTACGAGCAGTACTTC
cdr3_aa: CASRADRVGYEQYF
v_call: TRBV6-5
j_call: TRBJ2-7
clone_size: -
d_call: TRBD1

cdr3_nt: TGTGCCAGCAGTTTGTTCCCAGGGGCTGGAAACACCATATATTTT
cdr3_aa: CASSLFPGAGNTIYF
v_call: TRBV27
j_call: TRBJ1-3
clone_size: -
d_call: -

cdr3_nt: TGTGCCAGCAAATGGGACTATCAAGAGACCCAGTACTTC
cdr3_aa: CASKWDYQETQYF
v_call: TRBV2
j_call: TRBJ2-5
clone_size: once
d_call: TRBD2

cdr3_nt: TGTGCCAGCAGCGCCCTGGGAAGGGAGAACTCACCCCTCCACTTT
cdr3_aa: CASSALGRENSPLHF
v_call: TRBV9
j_call: TRBJ1-6
clone_size: -
d_call: -

cdr3_nt: TGCGCCAGCAGCCGAGGGACAGGGGGCTCGGGTGAAAAACTGTTTTTT
cdr3_aa: CASSRGTGGSGEKLFF
v_call: TRBV5-1
j_call: TRBJ1-4
clone_size: -
d_call: TRBD1

cdr3_nt: TGTGCCAGCAGCTTCCCACTGGACACCGGGGAGCTGTTTTTT
cdr3_aa: CASSFPLDTGELFF
v_call: TRBV11-2
j_call: TRBJ2-2
clone_size: -
d_call: -